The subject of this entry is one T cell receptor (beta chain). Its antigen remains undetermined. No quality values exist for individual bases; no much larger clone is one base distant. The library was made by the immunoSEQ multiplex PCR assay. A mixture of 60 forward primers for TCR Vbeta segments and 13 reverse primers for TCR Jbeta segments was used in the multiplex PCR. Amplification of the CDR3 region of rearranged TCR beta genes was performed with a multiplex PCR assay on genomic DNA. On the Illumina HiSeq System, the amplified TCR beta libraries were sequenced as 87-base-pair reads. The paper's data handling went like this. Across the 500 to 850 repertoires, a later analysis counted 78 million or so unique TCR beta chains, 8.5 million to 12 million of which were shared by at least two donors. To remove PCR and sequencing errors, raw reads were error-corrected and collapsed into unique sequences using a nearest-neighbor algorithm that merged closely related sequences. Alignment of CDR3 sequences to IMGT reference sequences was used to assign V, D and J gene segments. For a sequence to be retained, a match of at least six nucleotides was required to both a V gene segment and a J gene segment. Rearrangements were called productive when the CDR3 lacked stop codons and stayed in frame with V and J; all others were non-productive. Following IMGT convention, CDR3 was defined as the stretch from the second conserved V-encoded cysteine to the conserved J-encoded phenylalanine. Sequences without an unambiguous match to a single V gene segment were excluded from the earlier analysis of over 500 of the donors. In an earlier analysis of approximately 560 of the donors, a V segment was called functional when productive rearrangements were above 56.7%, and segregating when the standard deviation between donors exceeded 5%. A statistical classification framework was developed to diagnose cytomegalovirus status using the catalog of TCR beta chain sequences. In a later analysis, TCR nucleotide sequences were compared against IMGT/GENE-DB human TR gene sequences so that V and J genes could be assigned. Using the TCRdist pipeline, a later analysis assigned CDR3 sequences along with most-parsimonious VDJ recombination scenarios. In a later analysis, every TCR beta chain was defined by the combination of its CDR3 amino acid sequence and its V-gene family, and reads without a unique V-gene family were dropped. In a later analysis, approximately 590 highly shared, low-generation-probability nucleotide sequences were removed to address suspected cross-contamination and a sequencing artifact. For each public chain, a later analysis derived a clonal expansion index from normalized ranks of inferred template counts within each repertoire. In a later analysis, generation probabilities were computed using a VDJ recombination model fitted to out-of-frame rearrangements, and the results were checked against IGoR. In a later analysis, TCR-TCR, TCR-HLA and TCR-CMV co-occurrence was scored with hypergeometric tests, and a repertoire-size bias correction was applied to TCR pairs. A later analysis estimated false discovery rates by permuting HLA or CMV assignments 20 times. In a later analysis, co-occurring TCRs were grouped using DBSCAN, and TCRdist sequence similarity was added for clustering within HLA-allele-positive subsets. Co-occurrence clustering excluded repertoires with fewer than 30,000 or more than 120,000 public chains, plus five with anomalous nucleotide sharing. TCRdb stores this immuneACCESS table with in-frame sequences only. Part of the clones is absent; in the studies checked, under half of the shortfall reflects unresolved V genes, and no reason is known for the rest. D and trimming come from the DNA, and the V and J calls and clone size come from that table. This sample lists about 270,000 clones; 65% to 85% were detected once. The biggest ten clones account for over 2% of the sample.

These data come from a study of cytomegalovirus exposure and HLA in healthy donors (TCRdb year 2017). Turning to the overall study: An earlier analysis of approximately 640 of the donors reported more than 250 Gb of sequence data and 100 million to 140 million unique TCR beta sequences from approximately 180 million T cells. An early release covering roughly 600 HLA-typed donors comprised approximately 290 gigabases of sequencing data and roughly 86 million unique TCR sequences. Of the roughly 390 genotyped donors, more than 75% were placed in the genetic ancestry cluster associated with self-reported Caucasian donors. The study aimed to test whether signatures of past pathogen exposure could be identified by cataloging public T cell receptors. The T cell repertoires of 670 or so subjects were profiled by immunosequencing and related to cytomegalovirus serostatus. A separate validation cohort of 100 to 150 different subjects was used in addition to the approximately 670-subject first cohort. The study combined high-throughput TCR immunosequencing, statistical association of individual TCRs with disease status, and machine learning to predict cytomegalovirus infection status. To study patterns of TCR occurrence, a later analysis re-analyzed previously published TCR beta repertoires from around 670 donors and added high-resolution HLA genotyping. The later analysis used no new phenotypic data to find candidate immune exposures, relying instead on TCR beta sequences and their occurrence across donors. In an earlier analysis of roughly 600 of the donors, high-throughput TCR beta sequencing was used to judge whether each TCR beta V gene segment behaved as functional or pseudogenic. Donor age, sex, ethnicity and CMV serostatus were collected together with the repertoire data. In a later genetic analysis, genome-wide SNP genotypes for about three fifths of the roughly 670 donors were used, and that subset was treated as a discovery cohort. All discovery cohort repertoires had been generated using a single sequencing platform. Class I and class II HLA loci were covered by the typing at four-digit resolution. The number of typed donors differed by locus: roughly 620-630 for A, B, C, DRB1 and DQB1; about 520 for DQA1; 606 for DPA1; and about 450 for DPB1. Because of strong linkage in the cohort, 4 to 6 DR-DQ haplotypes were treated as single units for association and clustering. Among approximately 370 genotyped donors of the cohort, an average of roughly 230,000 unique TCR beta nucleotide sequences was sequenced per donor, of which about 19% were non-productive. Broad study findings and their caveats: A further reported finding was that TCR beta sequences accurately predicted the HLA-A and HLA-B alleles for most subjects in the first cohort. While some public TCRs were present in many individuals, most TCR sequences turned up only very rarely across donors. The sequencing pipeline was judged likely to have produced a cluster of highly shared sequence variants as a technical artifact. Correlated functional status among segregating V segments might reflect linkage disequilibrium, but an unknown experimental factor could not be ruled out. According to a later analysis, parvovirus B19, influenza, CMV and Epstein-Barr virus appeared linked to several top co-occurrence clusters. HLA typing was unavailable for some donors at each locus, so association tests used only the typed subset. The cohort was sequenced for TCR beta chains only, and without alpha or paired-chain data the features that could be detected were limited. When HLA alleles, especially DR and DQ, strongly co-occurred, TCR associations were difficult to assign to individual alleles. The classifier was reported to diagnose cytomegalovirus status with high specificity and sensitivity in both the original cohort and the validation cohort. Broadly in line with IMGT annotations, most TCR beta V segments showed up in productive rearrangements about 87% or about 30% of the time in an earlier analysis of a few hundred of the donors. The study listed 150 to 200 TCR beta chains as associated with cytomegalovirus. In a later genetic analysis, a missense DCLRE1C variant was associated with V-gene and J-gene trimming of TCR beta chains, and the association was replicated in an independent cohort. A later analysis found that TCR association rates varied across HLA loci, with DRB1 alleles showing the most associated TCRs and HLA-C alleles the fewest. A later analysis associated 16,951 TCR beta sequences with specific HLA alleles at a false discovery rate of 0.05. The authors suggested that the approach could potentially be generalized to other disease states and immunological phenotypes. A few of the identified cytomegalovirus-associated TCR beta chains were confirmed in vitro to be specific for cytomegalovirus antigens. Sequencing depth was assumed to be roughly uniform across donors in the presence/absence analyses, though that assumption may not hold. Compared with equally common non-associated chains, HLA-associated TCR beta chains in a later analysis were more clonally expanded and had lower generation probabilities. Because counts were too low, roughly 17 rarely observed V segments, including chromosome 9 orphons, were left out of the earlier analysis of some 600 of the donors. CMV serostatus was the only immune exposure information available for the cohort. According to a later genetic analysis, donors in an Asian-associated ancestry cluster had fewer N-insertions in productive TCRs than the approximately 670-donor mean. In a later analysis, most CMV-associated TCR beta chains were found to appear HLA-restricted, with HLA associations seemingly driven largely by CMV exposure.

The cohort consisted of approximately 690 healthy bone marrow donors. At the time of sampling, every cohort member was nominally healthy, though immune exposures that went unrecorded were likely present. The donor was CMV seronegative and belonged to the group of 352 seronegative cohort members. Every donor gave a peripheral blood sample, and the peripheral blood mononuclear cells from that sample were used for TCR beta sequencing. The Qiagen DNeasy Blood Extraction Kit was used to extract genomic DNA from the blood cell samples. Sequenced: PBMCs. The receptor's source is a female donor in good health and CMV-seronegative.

This receptor has the CDR3 CASSPYRDSSGNTIYF. In nucleotides, the sequence is TGTGCCAGCTCACCGTACCGGGACAGCTCTGGAAACACCATATATTTT. The rearrangement combines TRBV18 with TRBJ1-3, with 7 central nucleotides matching TRBD1. The germline V gene provides CDR1 KGHSH and CDR2 LQKENI. From V the trimming removes 3 bases and from J it removes 0 bases, while the gene matches leave 5 bases of the junction unaccounted for. The CDR3 numbers 16 residues from cysteine through phenylalanine. Of the read, only the CDR3 DNA is kept; its 48 bases are in frame from base 1. The reference TRBV18 and TRBJ1-3 proteins fill in what lies around the CDR3, so the full variable domain reads NAGVMQNPRHLVRRRGQEARLRCSPMKGHSHVYWYRQLPEEGLKFMVYLQKENIIDESGMPKERFSAEFPKEGPSILRIQQVVRGDSAAYFCASSPYRDSSGNTIYFGEGSWLTVV.